These 10 T cell receptor beta chains were all obtained from the same sample, sequenced in a study of blood T cell repertoires in COVID-19. Clones were sequenced by immunoSEQ multiplex PCR, and TCRdb holds only the in-frame ones, with some missing. The sample consists of about 160,000 clones, around 85% of them appearing once. The sample taken for sequencing was peripheral blood. The receptors originated from an older man with COVID-19, enrolled during active disease.

The J gene is TRBJ1-1, the V gene TRBV5-1; 7 bases are shared with TRBD1. The CDR3 is made up of 14 amino acids. From germline, CDR1 is SGHRS and CDR2 YFSETQ. V was clipped by 2 bases and J by 4 bases; unmatched bases: 5. The CDR3 protein is CASSLEGAGTEAFF. DNA of the CDR3: TGCGCCAGCAGCTTAGAGGGGGCTGGCACTGAAGCTTTCTTT.

The chain has TRBV7-3 and TRBJ2-7; maybe TRBD1 (6 bases). V lost 0 bases to trimming and J lost 7 bases, with 19 bases between them. Germline loops: CDR1 SGHTA, CDR2 FQGTGA. This CDR3 has 16 amino acids. The CDR3 nucleotides read TGTGCCAGCAGCTTAACTCGCCCTAACAGGGTTGAGGAGCAGTACTTC. It translates to CASSLTRPNRVEEQYF.

The chain is built from TRBV11-2 and TRBJ1-6, with D possibly TRBD1 on 6 matching bases. Trimming took off 5 bases at V and 6 bases at J, with 11 bases between the two ends. Germline V gives CDR1 SGHAT, CDR2 FQNNGV. This CDR3 is built from 14 residues. CDR3 DNA: TGTGCCAGCAGCCCTGGACAGTTTAATTCACCCCTCCACTTT. As protein: CASSPGQFNSPLHF.

This clone has just one count. V is TRBV7-2 and J is TRBJ2-7, with TRBD2 as a possible D gene (7 bases). From germline, CDR1 is SGHTA and CDR2 FQGNSA. Trimming removed 5 bases from V and 1 base from J, with 15 bases in between. There are 15 residues in the CDR3. Here the CDR3 DNA reads TGTGCCAGCAGCCAAGGGGGGGTTAGGTCCTACGAGCAGTACTTC. The encoded protein is CASSQGGVRSYEQYF.

The V gene is TRBV29-1, the J gene TRBJ1-1; D is unresolved. The V end lost 0 bases, the J end lost 1 base, and 6 bases lay between the germline ends. The germline V gene has CDR1 SQVTM and CDR2 ANQGSEA. The CDR3 has 13 residues. CDR3 coding DNA: TGCAGCGTTGAAGATCTATGGAACACTGAAGCTTTCTTT. Translation: CSVEDLWNTEAFF. The complete variable domain, with remaining parts taken from reference TRBV29-1 and TRBJ1-1, reads SAVISQKPSRDICQRGTSLTIQCQVDSQVTMMFWYRQQPGQSLTLIATANQGSEATYESGFVIDKFPISRPNLTFSTLTVSNMSPEDSSIYLCSVEDLWNTEAFFGQGTRLTVV.

This chain connects TRBV6-5 to TRBJ1-2, with TRBD1 matching over 7 bases. Looked up from germline, CDR1 is MNHEY and CDR2 is SVGAGI. This CDR3 has 14 amino acids. V lost 6 bases, J lost 0 bases, and 4 bases stayed unmatched. The CDR3 spells CASREQGANYGYTF. In DNA, the CDR3 is TGTGCCAGCAGAGAGCAGGGGGCTAACTATGGCTACACCTTC.

J is TRBJ1-1 and V is TRBV5-4; no definite D call. V was cut by 4 bases and J by 1 base, with 11 bases left in between. The length of the CDR3 is 14 residues. Germline CDR1 SGHNT, CDR2 YYREEE (reference sequence). The CDR3 reads CASSPGGTNTEAFF. The CDR3 DNA follows: TGTGCCAGCAGCCCCGGCGGAACGAACACTGAAGCTTTCTTT.

This clone was counted only a few times. The chain combines TRBV7-3 with TRBJ2-3, with 13 nucleotides matching TRBD2. CDR1 SGHTA and CDR2 FQGTGA come from the germline V gene. This CDR3 contains 18 residues. V gave up 5 bases and J gave up 1 base; unmatched junction bases: 9. The CDR3 loop is CASSTGLAGVTGTDTQYF. CDR3 DNA sequence: TGTGCCAGCAGCACCGGACTAGCGGGGGTCACAGGCACAGATACGCAGTATTTT.

The chain employs TRBV19 and TRBJ1-5; 7 nucleotides line up with TRBD1. Germline V gene lookup returns CDR1 LNHDA and CDR2 SQIVND (reference sequence). The CDR3 runs 17 residues. Germline trimming cut 6 bases from V and 0 bases from J; bases unmatched to any gene: 11. DNA for the CDR3: TGTGCCAGTAGCCGGGACAGTGGCCCTCTTAGCAATCAGCCCCAGCATTTT. Translating it yields CASSRDSGPLSNQPQHF. The full variable domain, its missing parts supplied by reference TRBV19 and TRBJ1-5, is DGGITQSPKYLFRKEGQNVTLSCEQNLNHDAMYWYRQDPGQGLRLIYYSQIVNDFQKGDIAEGYSVSREKKESFPLTVTSAQKNPTAFYLCASSRDSGPLSNQPQHFGDGTRLSIL.

This clone was observed once. The chain has TRBV3-1 (or the pseudogene TRBV3-2) and TRBJ1-5; D unresolved. This CDR3 spans 13 amino acids. The V end lost 2 bases, the J end lost 4 bases, and 6 bases lay between the germline ends. The germline gives CDR1 LGHDT, CDR2 YNNKEL (reference sequence). This CDR3 is CASSQSGNQPQHF. The CDR3, as DNA: TGTGCCAGCAGCCAATCCGGGAATCAGCCCCAGCATTTT.